The 23 T cell receptor beta chains below come from one sample, sequenced in a study of cytotoxic CD8 clonotypes in ibrutinib-treated CLL. Assay: immunoSEQ multiplex PCR; the TCRdb copy retains only in-frame clones and omits some. The table includes roughly 250,000 clones, roughly 74% detected once. The sequenced sample was PBMCs, obtained after 24 months of ibrutinib treatment. The receptors derive from a human donor with chronic lymphocytic leukemia.

The rearrangement joins TRBV10-1 to TRBJ2-2; D might be TRBD1 (6 bases). CDR1 and CDR2 (germline): WNHNN, SYGVQD (reference sequence). CDR3 size: 15 residues. The V and J ends lost 0 bases and 6 bases respectively, with 11 bases between them. CDR3 bases: TGCGCCAGCAGTGAGTCGACAGGAGCGGCCGGGGAGCTGTTTTTT. Translation gives CASSESTGAAGELFF.

The J gene is TRBJ1-1, the V gene TRBV6-5, with TRBD1 matching over 7 bases. V gave up 7 bases and J gave up 8 bases; unmatched junction bases: 16. The CDR3 is made up of 15 amino acids. Germline values: CDR1 MNHEY, CDR2 SVGAGI. CDR3 in DNA: TGTGCCAGCAACGTAGCAGGGGGTATGAGGGGCGAAGCTTTCTTT. This gives the protein CASNVAGGMRGEAFF.

V usage is TRBV6-5 and J usage is TRBJ2-7; possibly TRBD1 or TRBD2 for D (5 bases each). V lost 6 bases, J lost 5 bases, and 17 bases lay in between. CDR1 is MNHEY, CDR2 SVGAGI, per germline. This CDR3 has 14 amino acids. The CDR3 DNA reads as TGTGCCAGCAGCTTTGGACCGGGACGGGACGAGCAGTACTTC. Translation: CASSFGPGRDEQYF.

Only a few counts were recorded for this clone. The chain couples TRBV14 to TRBJ2-7; D remains unclear. The ends were cut back, 4 bases at V and 6 bases at J, with 19 bases in the middle. Germline CDR1 SGHDN, CDR2 FVKESK. The length of the CDR3 is 15 residues. The CDR3 region has the DNA TGTGCCAGCAGCCCCTGGCCGACCAGGAGATCCGAGCAGTACTTC. As protein: CASSPWPTRRSEQYF.

This clone was found a few times. The J gene is TRBJ2-7, the V gene TRBV27; 7 positions agree with TRBD1. CDR1 and CDR2 (germline): MNHEY, SMNVEV (reference sequence). Losses at the gene ends were 0 bases for V and 4 bases for J; bases not matched to a gene: 0. This CDR3 is 13 amino acids long. The CDR3 nucleotides are TGTGCCAGCAGTTTATCGGGACAGTACGAGCAGTACTTC. Its translation: CASSLSGQYEQYF.

V gene TRBV7-9 combines with J gene TRBJ1-4, with 7 bases aligning to TRBD1. The CDR3 length is 15 residues. Trimming removed 1 base from V and 8 bases from J; junction bases left unmatched: 7. Germline CDR1 and CDR2: SEHNR and FQNEAQ (reference sequence). The CDR3 sequence is CASSLEPTGDEKLFF. CDR3 sequence (DNA): TGTGCCAGCAGCTTAGAGCCCACAGGGGACGAAAAACTGTTTTTT.

This clone was seen a handful of times. The genes are TRBV5-1 and TRBJ2-1; TRBD2 might be the D (6 bases). The CDR3 is 15 residues long. Per germline, CDR1 SGHRS and CDR2 YFSETQ. The germline V and J ends were trimmed by 2 bases and 0 bases, with 9 bases remaining between them. The DNA for the CDR3 is TGCGCCAGCAGCTTCGGGGGAAGCTCCTACAATGAGCAGTTCTTC. As protein: CASSFGGSSYNEQFF.

The chain uses TRBV6-1 and TRBJ2-7; D is uncertain. Per germline, CDR1 MNHNS and CDR2 SASEGT. This CDR3 has 14 residues. Trimming shortened V by 6 bases and J by 2 bases, and 14 bases separated the two germline ends. DNA of the CDR3: TGTGCCAGCAGAATGATAGGCGGAGCCTACGAGCAGTACTTC. It codes for CASRMIGGAYEQYF.

V usage is TRBV19 and J usage is TRBJ2-6; D is perhaps TRBD1 or TRBD2 (5 bases each). CDR1 and CDR2 from the germline V gene are LNHDA and SQIVND (reference sequence). The germline V and J ends were trimmed by 3 bases and 5 bases, with 17 bases remaining between them. The length of the CDR3 is 17 residues. DNA for the CDR3: TGTGCCAGTAGTATGGGACGGACGGCTCTGAGGGCCAACGTCCTGACTTTC. This sequence encodes CASSMGRTALRANVLTF.

The V and J genes are TRBV6-4 and TRBJ1-5; D ambiguous. This CDR3 is built from 14 residues. Germline V gives CDR1 MRHNA, CDR2 SNTAGT. Trimming removed 6 bases at V and 6 bases at J, with 15 bases between. CDR3 in amino acids: CASSTEPLGQPQHF. For the CDR3, the DNA is TGTGCCAGCAGCACAGAGCCCCTGGGTCAGCCCCAGCATTTT.

This clone was found a few times. The chain links TRBV6-6 to TRBJ1-2, with D possibly matching TRBD1 (5 bases). Germline V gene lookup returns CDR1 MNHNY and CDR2 SVGAGI (reference sequence). V was pared by 5 bases and J by 4 bases, with 14 bases between. CDR3 length: 14 amino acids. In nucleotides, the CDR3 is TGTGCCAGCAGTGGGGGGGACCAGGGCTATGGCTACACCTTC. It encodes CASSGGDQGYGYTF.

This clone was found a few times. This chain joins TRBV6-6 and TRBJ2-3; D unclear. Between the trimmed V and J ends, which lost 0 bases and 6 bases, there was a span of 16 bases. There are 16 residues in the CDR3. Germline assignment: CDR1 MNHNY and CDR2 SVGAGI (reference sequence). CDR3 sequence: CASSYSISPPEDTQYF. The DNA for the CDR3 is TGTGCCAGCAGTTACTCGATTTCTCCCCCCGAGGATACGCAGTATTTT.

This rearrangement joins TRBV20-1 to TRBJ1-4; D not certain. CDR3 length: 11 amino acids. Germline V gene data show CDR1 as DFQATT and CDR2 as SNEGSKA (reference sequence). V was trimmed by 7 bases and J by 0 bases, leaving 3 bases between them. The DNA of the CDR3 is TGCAGTGGAGCAACTAATGAAAAACTGTTTTTT. Protein sequence: CSGATNEKLFF.

The chain employs TRBV4-3 and TRBJ2-2; the D gene is possibly TRBD2 (6 bases). CDR3 length: 15 amino acids. CDR1 and CDR2 (germline): LGHNA, YSLEER. V gave up 4 bases and J gave up 0 bases, with 9 bases separating them. CDR3 loop: CASSPRDSNTGELFF. DNA for the CDR3: TGCGCCAGCAGCCCCCGGGACTCGAACACCGGGGAGCTGTTTTTT.

This clone was counted a few times. This chain connects TRBV29-1 to TRBJ1-2; D unresolved. The ends were cut back, 5 bases at V and 0 bases at J, with 7 bases in the middle. The CDR3 loop spans 12 amino acids. The germline gives CDR1 SQVTM, CDR2 ANQGSEA. The CDR3 protein is CSVTIPNYGYTF. In DNA form, the CDR3 reads TGCAGCGTTACTATTCCTAACTATGGCTACACCTTC.

The V gene is TRBV14, the J gene TRBJ2-1; D perhaps matches TRBD2 (5 bases). The germline V gene has CDR1 SGHDN and CDR2 FVKESK. V was pared by 3 bases and J by 2 bases, with 14 bases between. The CDR3 loop spans 16 amino acids. The CDR3 DNA reads as TGTGCCAGCAGCCAGTACCCTAGCAGGACCTACAATGAGCAGTTCTTC. It is translated as CASSQYPSRTYNEQFF.

CDR3 sequence (DNA): TGTGCCAGCAGTTATAGGACAGTTTTCCCCGGGGAGCTGTTTTTT. Amino acid sequence: CASSYRTVFPGELFF. The chain is built from TRBV6-5 and TRBJ2-2; D perhaps matches TRBD1 (6 bases). CDR1 and CDR2 from the germline V gene are MNHEY and SVGAGI. The length of the CDR3 is 15 residues. V dropped 3 bases and J dropped 6 bases, with 14 bases sitting between them.

V gene TRBV30 combines with J gene TRBJ2-1; 10 positions match TRBD2. Germline V gene data show CDR1 as GTSNPN and CDR2 as SVGIG (reference sequence). CDR3 length equals 15 residues. V trimming: 0 bases; J trimming: 5 bases; junction bases outside the gene matches: 4. CDR3 in DNA: TGTGCCTGGAGTGTAGGGACTAGCGTGGACAATGAGCAGTTCTTC. Its translation is CAWSVGTSVDNEQFF.

J is TRBJ2-2 and V is TRBV19; no clear D. The length of the CDR3 is 14 residues. Germline V gene lookup returns CDR1 LNHDA and CDR2 SQIVND (reference sequence). Trimming cost V 7 bases and J 2 bases, with 11 bases left between them. DNA for the CDR3: TGTGCCAGTACGAGTCAGCGTAACACCGGGGAGCTGTTTTTT. Protein: CASTSQRNTGELFF.

The gene calls are TRBV18 and TRBJ2-2, with D maybe TRBD2 (5 bases). This CDR3 comprises 15 residues. V lost 8 bases to trimming and J lost 2 bases, with 15 bases between them. From germline, CDR1 is KGHSH and CDR2 LQKENI. The CDR3 DNA reads TGTGCCAGCCCCCCCCCGGGATTAAACACCGGGGAGCTGTTTTTT. Translation gives CASPPPGLNTGELFF.

The chain couples TRBV27 to TRBJ2-7, with a weak D call TRBD2 (5 bases). The CDR3 totals 15 residues. Per the germline V gene, CDR1 is MNHEY and CDR2 is SMNVEV (reference sequence). Trimming took 2 bases from V and 6 from J, leaving 17 bases between them. The CDR3 sequence is CASSLKGPGVAEQYF. CDR3 nucleotides: TGTGCCAGCAGTTTAAAAGGTCCCGGGGTTGCCGAGCAGTACTTC.

The chain couples TRBV30 to TRBJ1-3; no reliable D call. Germline lookup yields CDR1 GTSNPN and CDR2 SVGIG (reference sequence). The CDR3 sequence is 14 residues long. V was clipped by 4 bases and J by 7 bases, with 17 bases between them. CDR3 nucleotide sequence: TGTGCCTGGACCCGGCGGAACAGTCCGAACACCATATATTTT. Protein sequence: CAWTRRNSPNTIYF.

This chain uses TRBV5-1 with TRBJ2-5, with D possibly TRBD2 on 5 matching bases. The DNA matches TRBJ2-7 better at its end, which makes the J call doubtful. The CDR3 is made up of 14 amino acids. CDR1 is SGHRS and CDR2 is YFSETQ in the germline V gene. CDR3 sequence: CASSLYTDSDEQYF. The DNA for the CDR3 is TGCGCCAGCAGCTTGTATACCGATAGCGACGAGCAGTACTTC.